The 29 T cell receptor beta chains reported below all come from one sample, sequenced in a study of blood T cell repertoires in COVID-19 (dated by TCRdb to between 2020 and 2021). Library preparation was by the immunoSEQ multiplex PCR assay. TCRdb retrieved this table from immuneACCESS and kept in-frame rearrangements only. Not all clones are present; in checked studies, unresolved V genes account for under half, and no reason is known for the remainder. The sample records roughly 250,000 clones, approximately 89% of which are singletons. The leading ten clones occupy 1% to 1.5% of the sample. The sample was PBMCs or T cells enriched from blood (not recorded which). These receptors all stem from a woman between 35 and 50 years old with acute COVID-19.

With regard to this clone: Other DNA sequences in the sample encode the same CDR3. J is TRBJ2-3 and V is TRBV5-1, with 9 bases fitting TRBD2. The germline gives CDR1 SGHRS, CDR2 YFSETQ. V shed 4 bases and J 3 bases; nucleotides not matched to a gene: 3. This CDR3 comprises 14 residues. CDR3 bases: TGCGCCAGCAGCGGAGCGGGAGGAACAGATACGCAGTATTTT. Protein product: CASSGAGGTDTQYF.

The genes are TRBV4-2 and TRBJ2-5; TRBD2 matches 7 bases. With 4 bases clipped from V and 3 bases from J, the junction kept 8 bases outside the gene matches. The CDR3 covers 15 residues. CDR1 and CDR2 (germline): LGHNA, YNFKEQ. For the CDR3, the DNA is TGTGCCAGCAGCCTCCCCGGGGGGAGGGAAGAGACCCAGTACTTC. Its protein product is CASSLPGGREETQYF.

V and J are TRBV10-3 and TRBJ2-2, with TRBD2 identical over 7 bases. Germline trimming cut 5 bases from V and 5 bases from J; bases unmatched to any gene: 2. Germline-derived CDR1 and CDR2 are ENHRY and SYGVKD. This CDR3 is built from 13 residues. CDR3 DNA sequence: TGTGCCATCAGTCGGGGGGTGACCGGGGAGCTGTTTTTT. Amino acids: CAISRGVTGELFF.

Concerning this clone itself: Within the sample, other DNA sequences also encode this same CDR3. The chain carries TRBV12-3 or TRBV12-4 and TRBJ1-1; 9 nucleotides line up with TRBD1. V shed 5 bases, J shed 5 bases, and the junction held 3 bases outside the gene matches. The CDR3 runs to 13 residues. CDR3 in amino acids: CASSLGQGTEAFF. The DNA for the CDR3 is TGTGCCAGCAGTCTGGGACAGGGTACTGAAGCTTTCTTT.

The chain employs TRBV20-1 and TRBJ1-5; 7 nucleotides agree with TRBD1. The CDR3 is 15 amino acids. After removal of 3 bases from V and 5 bases from J, the junction contained 10 bases not matched to a gene. Germline V lookup: CDR1 DFQATT, CDR2 SNEGSKA (reference sequence). The CDR3 DNA reads as TGCAGTGCTAGTGGGACAGCGGAGATGGATCAGCCCCAGCATTTT. This translates into CSASGTAEMDQPQHF.

Comment on this clone: Other DNA sequences from this sample encode an identical CDR3 as well. This chain connects TRBV30 to TRBJ1-1; D is uncertain. Germline values: CDR1 GTSNPN, CDR2 SVGIG (reference sequence). This CDR3 region has 14 residues. The ends were cut back, 0 bases at V and 5 bases at J, with 13 bases in the middle. CDR3 sequence (DNA): TGTGCCTGGAGTGTATCGGGAAGCGGGACTGAAGCTTTCTTT. Protein: CAWSVSGSGTEAFF.

This chain links TRBV9 with TRBJ1-3, with D unresolved. CDR1 SGDLS and CDR2 YYNGEE come from the germline V gene. Trimming removed 0 bases from V and 2 bases from J, with 15 bases in between. This CDR3 comprises 17 residues. In nucleotides, the CDR3 is TGTGCCAGCAGCGTAGGCCCGGAGGGTCCCCCTGGAAACACCATATATTTT. It codes for CASSVGPEGPPGNTIYF. The variable domain in full, completed from reference TRBV9 and TRBJ1-3, reads DSGVTQTPKHLITATGQRVTLRCSPRSGDLSVYWYQQSLDQGLQFLIQYYNGEERAKGNILERFSAQQFPDLHSELNLSSLELGDSALYFCASSVGPEGPPGNTIYFGEGSWLTVV.

V is TRBV7-9 and J is TRBJ1-2; 7 bases align to TRBD1. Germline CDR1 and CDR2: SEHNR and FQNEAQ (reference sequence). The junction had 7 bases not matched to a gene; V was cut back by 5 bases and J by 4 bases. The CDR3 contains 14 residues. The CDR3 coding sequence is TGTGCCAGCAGCCGTACGACAGGGATCTATGGCTACACCTTC. Translation gives CASSRTTGIYGYTF.

The chain has TRBV30 and TRBJ1-2, with TRBD1 identical over 7 bases. CDR1 GTSNPN and CDR2 SVGIG come from the germline V gene (reference sequence). V was clipped by 3 bases and J by 3 bases; unmatched bases: 4. The CDR3 sequence is 13 residues long. CDR3 sequence (DNA): TGTGCCTGGAGGAGTCAGGGGGACTATGGCTACACCTTC. Its protein product is CAWRSQGDYGYTF.

The chain combines TRBV6-2 or TRBV6-3 with TRBJ2-2, with D tentatively TRBD2 (5 bases). Germline V gene data show CDR1 as MNHEY and CDR2 as SVGEGT. The CDR3 is 17 residues long. Trimming took 6 bases from V and 7 from J, leaving 24 bases between them. The CDR3 is CASSHFWVNGKGGELFF. In nucleotides, the CDR3 is TGTGCCAGCAGCCACTTTTGGGTCAACGGGAAGGGCGGGGAGCTGTTTTTT.

This chain joins TRBV25-1 and TRBJ2-1, with 11 bases matching TRBD2. Germline V gives CDR1 MGHDK, CDR2 SYGVNS. The CDR3 loop spans 12 amino acids. The V segment lost 11 bases and the J segment 5 bases; nucleotides outside the gene matches: 2. CDR3 loop: CAGTSGNNEQFF. As DNA, the CDR3 is TGTGCCGGGACTAGCGGAAACAATGAGCAGTTCTTC. The variable domain in full, completed from reference TRBV25-1 and TRBJ2-1, reads EADIYQTPRYLVIGTGKKITLECSQTMGHDKMYWYQQDPGMELHLIHYSYGVNSTEKGDLSSESTVSRIRTEHFPLTLESARPSHTSQYLCAGTSGNNEQFFGPGTRLTVL.

The rearrangement links TRBV5-5 to TRBJ1-5; 8 nucleotides match TRBD1. This CDR3 contains 16 residues. Germline V gene data show CDR1 as SGHKS and CDR2 as YYEKEE (reference sequence). J gave up 1 base and V 3 bases, and 6 bases lay outside the gene matches. CDR3 amino acids: CASSSGQGGSNQPQHF. CDR3 bases: TGTGCCAGCAGCTCAGGACAGGGAGGAAGCAATCAGCCCCAGCATTTT.

Note on this clone: The sample carries other DNA sequences with the same CDR3. J is TRBJ2-5 and V is TRBV15; D not certain. V was clipped by 0 bases and J by 5 bases, with 4 bases between them. This CDR3 has 12 amino acids. Looked up from germline, CDR1 is LNHNV and CDR2 is YYDKDF (reference sequence). CDR3 protein: CATSRDSETQYF. The CDR3 DNA reads as TGTGCCACCAGCAGAGACTCTGAGACCCAGTACTTC.

The rearrangement joins TRBV28 to TRBJ2-7, with 10 bases matching TRBD2. CDR1 is MDHEN, CDR2 SYDVKM, per germline. Unmatched junction bases numbered 8, after V lost 4 bases and J lost 2 bases. CDR3 length: 16 amino acids. As DNA, the CDR3 is TGTGCCAGCAGTTCGTTCGGTAGCGGGGGGACCTACGAGCAGTACTTC. Amino acid sequence: CASSSFGSGGTYEQYF.

The J gene is TRBJ1-1, the V gene TRBV19, with TRBD1 matching 7 bases. J gave up 6 bases and V 5 bases, and 12 bases lay outside the gene matches. The CDR3 has 15 amino acids. Germline lookup yields CDR1 LNHDA and CDR2 SQIVND (reference sequence). This chain's CDR3 is CASSSPDRAGPEAFF. The CDR3 bases are TGTGCCAGTAGTTCCCCCGACAGGGCTGGTCCTGAAGCTTTCTTT.

V and J are TRBV7-3 and TRBJ1-5; D call uncertain. This CDR3 is 17 amino acids long. Germline CDR1 is SGHTA and CDR2 is FQGTGA. Trimming removed 5 bases at V and 2 bases at J, with 19 bases between. Here the CDR3 reads CASSPTHGDAGNQPQHF. CDR3 DNA sequence: TGTGCCAGCAGCCCTACCCACGGGGATGCAGGCAATCAGCCCCAGCATTTT. Based on the CDR3 plus reference TRBV7-3 and TRBJ1-5, the full variable domain is GAGVSQTPSNKVTEKGKYVELRCDPISGHTALYWYRQSLGQGPEFLIYFQGTGAADDSGLPNDRFFAVRPEGSVSTLKIQRTERGDSAVYLCASSPTHGDAGNQPQHFGDGTRLSIL.

The J gene is TRBJ2-7, the V gene TRBV10-2, with 12 nucleotides matching TRBD2. This CDR3 spans 16 amino acids. Trimming took 7 bases from V and 2 from J; bases not matched to a gene: 9. Germline values: CDR1 WSHSY, CDR2 SAAADI. CDR3 sequence reads: CASTTLAGGPPYEQYF. Here the CDR3 DNA reads TGCGCCAGCACCACACTAGCGGGAGGACCTCCCTACGAGCAGTACTTC.

The J gene is TRBJ1-2, the V gene TRBV5-1, with TRBD1 identical over 7 bases. CDR1 is SGHRS, CDR2 YFSETQ, per germline. V shed 4 bases and J 7 bases; nucleotides not matched to a gene: 13. The CDR3 covers 15 residues. Written as DNA, the CDR3 is TGCGCCAGCAGCGTAGACAGGGAGGTCTTTGGTGGCTACACCTTC. This sequence encodes CASSVDREVFGGYTF. The full variable domain, its missing parts supplied by reference TRBV5-1 and TRBJ1-2, is KAGVTQTPRYLIKTRGQQVTLSCSPISGHRSVSWYQQTPGQGLQFLFEYFSETQRNKGNFPGRFSGRQFSNSRSEMNVSTLELGDSALYLCASSVDREVFGGYTFGSGTRLTVV.

The rearrangement links TRBV19 to TRBJ2-5; tentative D call: TRBD2 (5 bases). This CDR3 has 15 residues. V lost 5 bases, J lost 4 bases, and 17 bases lay in between. Germline CDR1 and CDR2: LNHDA and SQIVND (reference sequence). Written as DNA, the CDR3 is TGTGCCAGTAGTCCATCACTAGGGTCGGCAGAGACCCAGTACTTC. This translates into CASSPSLGSAETQYF.

The chain joins TRBV18 to TRBJ1-3; TRBD1 matches at 8 bases. The CDR3 has 16 amino acids. Germline assignment: CDR1 KGHSH and CDR2 LQKENI. V lost 5 bases and J lost 2; bases outside the gene matches: 8. The CDR3 DNA is TGTGCCAGCTCATCAGAAGCAGGGGGCGCTGGAAACACCATATATTTT. The encoded protein is CASSSEAGGAGNTIYF. Together with reference TRBV18 and TRBJ1-3, the CDR3 gives the full variable domain: NAGVMQNPRHLVRRRGQEARLRCSPMKGHSHVYWYRQLPEEGLKFMVYLQKENIIDESGMPKERFSAEFPKEGPSILRIQQVVRGDSAAYFCASSSEAGGAGNTIYFGEGSWLTVV.

The V gene is TRBV10-3, the J gene TRBJ1-1; perhaps TRBD1 as D (6 bases). The V end was cut by 6 bases, the J end by 4 bases, with 12 bases between. CDR3 length: 13 amino acids. The germline V gene encodes CDR1 ENHRY and CDR2 SYGVKD. This CDR3 is CAIRTGRGTEAFF. CDR3 bases: TGTGCCATCAGAACAGGGAGGGGCACTGAAGCTTTCTTT.

The chain recombines TRBV7-9 with TRBJ1-4; D ambiguous. The CDR3 has 15 amino acids. The V gene lost 1 base and the J gene lost 0 bases, with 6 bases spanning the gap. The V gene's germline CDR1 is SEHNR and CDR2 FQNEAQ (reference sequence). The CDR3 DNA reads TGTGCCAGCAGCTTAGGGGCACCAACTAATGAAAAACTGTTTTTT. Protein: CASSLGAPTNEKLFF.

The chain recombines TRBV19 with TRBJ1-1, with 8 bases matching TRBD1. The CDR3 loop spans 15 amino acids. The germline CDR1 and CDR2 sequences are LNHDA and SQIVND (reference sequence). J gave up 4 bases and V 1 base, and 5 bases lay outside the gene matches. CDR3 bases: TGTGCCAGTAGTATAGGGTTGGACAGGGTCACTGAAGCTTTCTTT. This codes for CASSIGLDRVTEAFF.

The chain has TRBV28 and TRBJ2-7, with 9 bases identical to TRBD1. The V gene's germline CDR1 is MDHEN and CDR2 SYDVKM. This CDR3 has 13 amino acids. The V and J ends lost 8 bases and 0 bases, in that order; junction bases with no gene match: 2. In DNA form, the CDR3 reads TGTGCCAGCTTGGACAGGGGCTCCTACGAGCAGTACTTC. Amino acids: CASLDRGSYEQYF. The complete variable domain, with remaining parts taken from reference TRBV28 and TRBJ2-7, reads DVKVTQSSRYLVKRTGEKVFLECVQDMDHENMFWYRQDPGLGLRLIYFSYDVKMKEKGDIPEGYSVSREKKERFSLILESASTNQTSMYLCASLDRGSYEQYFGPGTRLTVT.

This clone was observed a few times. This sequence joins TRBV12-3 or TRBV12-4 and TRBJ2-3; D not certain. The germline V and J ends were trimmed by 6 bases and 6 bases, with 7 bases remaining between them. CDR3 size: 11 residues. CDR3 sequence reads: CASSESDTQYF. The CDR3 coding sequence is TGTGCCAGCAGCGAGTCGGATACGCAGTATTTT.

This chain links TRBV19 with TRBJ2-2; 7 bases are shared with TRBD1. V trimming: 4 bases; J trimming: 3 bases; junction bases outside the gene matches: 5. CDR1 LNHDA and CDR2 SQIVND come from the germline V gene (reference sequence). The CDR3 has 15 amino acids. The CDR3 sequence is CASSKAQGHTGELFF. The CDR3 DNA follows: TGTGCCAGTAGTAAGGCACAGGGGCACACCGGGGAGCTGTTTTTT.

The CDR3 loop reads CASSMNRGSNQPQHF. The CDR3 DNA follows: TGTGCCAGTAGTATGAACAGGGGCAGCAATCAGCCCCAGCATTTT. J is TRBJ1-5 and V is TRBV19; 7 bases line up with TRBD1. With V trimmed by 3 bases and J by 1 base, 3 bases remained unmatched. The CDR3 loop spans 15 amino acids. Germline CDR1 LNHDA, CDR2 SQIVND (reference sequence). Supplemented by reference TRBV19 and TRBJ1-5, the full variable domain reads DGGITQSPKYLFRKEGQNVTLSCEQNLNHDAMYWYRQDPGQGLRLIYYSQIVNDFQKGDIAEGYSVSREKKESFPLTVTSAQKNPTAFYLCASSMNRGSNQPQHFGDGTRLSIL.

The chain couples TRBV7-8 to TRBJ1-5; TRBD1 matches at 7 bases. CDR3 length: 14 residues. The V gene end was trimmed by 5 bases and the J gene end by 5 bases; junction bases not matched to a gene: 6. Germline values: CDR1 SGHVS, CDR2 FQNEAQ. CDR3 sequence: CASSLRQGDQPQHF. The CDR3 DNA sequence: TGTGCCAGCAGCCTCAGACAGGGCGATCAGCCCCAGCATTTT.

The chain couples TRBV30 to TRBJ1-1, with 7 bases matching TRBD1. The junction had 12 bases not matched to a gene; V was cut back by 3 bases and J by 5 bases. Germline CDR1 and CDR2: GTSNPN and SVGIG (reference sequence). This CDR3 comprises 15 residues. Written as DNA, the CDR3 is TGTGCCTGGAGCGAACCGGGACAGCCAAGGACTGAAGCTTTCTTT. It codes for CAWSEPGQPRTEAFF.